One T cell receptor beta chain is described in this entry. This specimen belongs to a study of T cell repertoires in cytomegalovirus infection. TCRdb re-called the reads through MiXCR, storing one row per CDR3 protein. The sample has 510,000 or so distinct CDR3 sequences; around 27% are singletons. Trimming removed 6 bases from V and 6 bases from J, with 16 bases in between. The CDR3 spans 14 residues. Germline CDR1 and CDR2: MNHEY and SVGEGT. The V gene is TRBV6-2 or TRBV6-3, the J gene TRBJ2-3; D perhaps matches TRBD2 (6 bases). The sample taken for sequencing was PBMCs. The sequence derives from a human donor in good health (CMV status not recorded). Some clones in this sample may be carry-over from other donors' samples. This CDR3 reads CASRVAEAVDTQYF. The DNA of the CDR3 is TGTGCCAGCAGGGTAGCGGAGGCGGTGGATACGCAGTATTTT.